This T cell receptor beta chain was recorded in a study of glioma-infiltrating T cells. Study information: About one million peripheral T cells were targeted at about 4- to 10-fold coverage.

About this clonotype itself: Its target is not known.

Findings and caveats of the study: Non-neoplastic patients had below-expected tissue-blood divergence, while all gliomas exceeded expectation. Patients with low tissue-blood divergence carried a signature set of shared blood CDR3 motifs.

Germline CDR1 and CDR2: SGHVS and FNYEAQ. Trimming took 4 bases from V and 8 from J, leaving 14 bases between them. This CDR3 has 14 residues. Using RNA template, CDR3s of TCR alpha and beta were amplified with iRepertoire arm-PCR. In TCRdb, the multiplex PCR reads were re-called with MiXCR into one record per CDR3 protein. The table includes about 410,000 distinct CDR3 sequences, 41% detected once. Sequenced input: glioma tissue, nonneoplastic brain tissue, or PBMCs (not recorded which). The TCR was taken from a human donor with low-grade glioma or glioblastoma, undergoing nonglioma brain surgery, or in good health (not recorded which). The chain couples TRBV7-6 to TRBJ1-4; D remains unclear. CDR3 DNA: TGTGCCAGCAGCTCCCGGTCGGGCGGCGAAAAACTGTTTTTT. Its translation is CASSSRSGGEKLFF.